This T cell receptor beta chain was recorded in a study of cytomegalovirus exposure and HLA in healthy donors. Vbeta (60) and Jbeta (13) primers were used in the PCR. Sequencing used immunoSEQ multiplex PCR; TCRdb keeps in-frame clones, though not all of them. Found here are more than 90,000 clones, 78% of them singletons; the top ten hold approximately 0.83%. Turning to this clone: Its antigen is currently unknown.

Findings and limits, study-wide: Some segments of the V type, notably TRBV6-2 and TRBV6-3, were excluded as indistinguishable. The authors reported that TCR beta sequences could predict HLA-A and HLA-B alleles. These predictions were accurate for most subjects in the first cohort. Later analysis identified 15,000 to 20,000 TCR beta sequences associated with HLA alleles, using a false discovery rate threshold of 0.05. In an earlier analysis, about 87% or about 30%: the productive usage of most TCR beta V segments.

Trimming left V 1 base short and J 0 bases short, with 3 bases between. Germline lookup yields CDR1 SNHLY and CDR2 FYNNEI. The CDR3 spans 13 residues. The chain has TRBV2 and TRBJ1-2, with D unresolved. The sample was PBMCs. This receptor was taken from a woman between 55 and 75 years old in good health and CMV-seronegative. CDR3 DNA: TGTGCCAGCAGTGAAGACACTAACTATGGCTACACCTTC. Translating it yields CASSEDTNYGYTF.